This T cell receptor beta chain is drawn from a study of T-cell memory formation after mild COVID-19. Study overall: TCR clusters were mostly donor specific. Study results and caveats: The pre-infection memory compartment contained some responding clones, suggesting cross-reactive memory joined.

The CDR3 runs to 14 residues. V shed 0 bases and J shed 5 bases, with 11 bases lying between them. CDR1 DFQATT and CDR2 SNEGSKA come from the germline V gene (reference sequence). Each CDR3 protein gets one entry after TCRdb re-called the 5' RACE reads with MiXCR. The table records 470,000 or so distinct CDR3 sequences, around 27% of them present only once. A few counts support this clonotype. The antigen remains unidentified. The receptor was derived from an adult woman who had mild COVID-19 (a few samples of this study predate the infection). Cell type and time point are not known. The chain couples TRBV20-1 to TRBJ2-1; tentative D call: TRBD2 (5 bases). Sequenced input: PBMCs or a T cell subset sorted from them (not recorded which). The CDR3 is CSAREASSNNEQFF. The DNA for the CDR3 is TGCAGTGCTAGAGAGGCTAGCTCTAACAATGAGCAGTTCTTC.